Each of the 16 T cell receptor beta chains below was sequenced from the same sample in a study of blood T cell repertoires in COVID-19. Repertoires were generated with immunoSEQ multiplex PCR, while TCRdb's copy carries only in-frame clones and drops some. This sample has roughly 80,000 clones, with 83% found just once. The sample comprised peripheral blood. These receptors were taken from a woman older than 75 with acute or convalescent COVID-19.

The chain recombines TRBV23-1 with TRBJ2-1; 7 bases are a match to TRBD1. TRBV23-1 is an ORF, and what it does is uncertain. V shed 0 bases and J 8 bases; nucleotides not matched to a gene: 13. This CDR3 contains 17 residues. The CDR3 bases are TGCGCCAGCAGTCAATCGGGTCGGCCAGGGGGAATGGATGAGCAGTTCTTC. Translated: CASSQSGRPGGMDEQFF.

The chain's CDR3 is CASSERGLGNIQYF. The CDR3 DNA reads as TGTGCCAGCAGTGAAAGGGGACTAGGGAACATTCAGTACTTC. The rearrangement uses TRBV6-1 and TRBJ2-4; 8 bases fit TRBD2. This CDR3 has 14 residues. Germline V gene lookup returns CDR1 MNHNS and CDR2 SASEGT. The trim removed 2 bases at V and 7 bases at J, leaving 4 bases unmatched.

The chain links TRBV4-3 to TRBJ1-5, with D unresolved. Germline values: CDR1 LGHNA, CDR2 YSLEER. This CDR3 has 13 residues. V lost 0 bases and J lost 4, with 4 bases in between. The CDR3 sequence: CASSQEENQPQHF. The CDR3 DNA follows: TGCGCCAGCAGCCAAGAGGAGAATCAGCCCCAGCATTTT.

V gene TRBV5-1 combines with J gene TRBJ2-3, with 8 bases lining up with TRBD2. The germline CDR1 and CDR2 sequences are SGHRS and YFSETQ. The ends lost 3 bases at V and 2 bases at J; junction bases unmatched: 5. CDR3 size: 15 residues. The CDR3: CASSSTSGTTDTQYF. In DNA, the CDR3 is TGCGCCAGCAGCTCCACTAGCGGTACCACAGATACGCAGTATTTT.

This clone was seen a single time. V gene TRBV28 combines with J gene TRBJ2-1, with TRBD2 identical over 8 bases. The CDR3 is 14 amino acids. V trimming: 8 bases; J trimming: 7 bases; junction bases outside the gene matches: 10. Germline V CDR1 and CDR2: MDHEN, SYDVKM. The chain's CDR3 is CASLNPGGRNEQFF. The CDR3 DNA reads TGTGCCAGCCTGAACCCGGGCGGGAGGAATGAGCAGTTCTTC.

The rearrangement links TRBV19 to TRBJ2-1; D possibly corresponds to TRBD1 (7 bases). The V gene lost 0 bases and the J gene lost 3 bases, with 12 bases spanning the gap. Germline V gene sequence: CDR1 LNHDA, CDR2 SQIVND (reference sequence). The CDR3 sequence is 16 residues long. The CDR3 sequence: CASSIDGGQFYNEQFF. The CDR3 DNA is TGTGCCAGTAGTATAGACGGGGGACAGTTCTACAATGAGCAGTTCTTC.

The V and J genes are TRBV10-3 and TRBJ2-7; TRBD1 aligns across 9 bases. Germline V CDR1 and CDR2: ENHRY, SYGVKD. V shed 5 bases and J 5 bases; nucleotides not matched to a gene: 7. The CDR3 has 14 residues. The CDR3 loop is CAISPPGQGNEQYF. DNA of the CDR3: TGTGCCATCAGTCCCCCGGGACAGGGCAACGAGCAGTACTTC.

This clone was seen once. V usage is TRBV18 and J usage is TRBJ2-3, with D maybe TRBD2 (5 bases). V gave up 6 bases and J gave up 5 bases, with 15 bases separating them. The CDR3 sequence is 14 residues long. Per the germline V gene, CDR1 is KGHSH and CDR2 is LQKENI. CDR3 DNA sequence: TGTGCCAGCTCGCTTGGAGGCTTGGGAGATACGCAGTATTTT. Residues: CASSLGGLGDTQYF.

The chain uses TRBV10-2 and TRBJ2-2; TRBD1 matches at 9 bases. V lost 6 bases, J lost 4 bases, and 9 bases stayed unmatched. Germline V gene data show CDR1 as WSHSY and CDR2 as SAAADI. The CDR3 consists of 16 residues. The CDR3 DNA is TGCGCCAGCAGCCGAACCGGGACAGGGAGCACCGGGGAGCTGTTTTTT. Its translation is CASSRTGTGSTGELFF.

The chain links TRBV1 to TRBJ2-7; the table names TRBD2, a call not compared with the DNA. TRBV1 is classified as a pseudogene. The CDR3 extends over 17 amino acids. CDR3: CTSSQDLQREDRGEQYF. The CDR3 DNA reads as TGCACCAGCAGCCAAGACCTTCAGCGGGAGGACCGGGGAGAGCAGTACTTC.

The chain is built from TRBV7-6 and TRBJ1-4, with unresolved D. Germline V gene lookup returns CDR1 SGHVS and CDR2 FNYEAQ. The CDR3 loop spans 14 amino acids. The V end was cut by 6 bases, the J end by 1 base, with 9 bases between. The CDR3 DNA reads TGTGCCAGCAGTTCCGGGGTAACTAATGAAAAACTGTTTTTT. It is translated as CASSSGVTNEKLFF.

The V call is TRBV6-2 or TRBV6-3, the J call TRBJ1-4; D gene uncertain. The germline V gene has CDR1 MNHEY and CDR2 SVGEGT. This CDR3 is 15 amino acids long. Trimming pared 2 bases from V and 3 bases from J, leaving 10 bases between. The CDR3 spells CASSYPTLANEKLFF. Written as DNA, the CDR3 is TGTGCCAGCAGTTACCCGACATTAGCTAATGAAAAACTGTTTTTT.

The chain recombines TRBV19 with TRBJ2-7, with 11 bases fitting TRBD1. V lost 7 bases and J lost 7; bases outside the gene matches: 9. CDR3 size: 14 residues. Germline CDR1 and CDR2: LNHDA and SQIVND (reference sequence). The chain's CDR3 is CASTVGQGEGEQYF. The CDR3 region has the DNA TGTGCCAGTACAGTGGGACAGGGGGAAGGGGAGCAGTACTTC.

A few counts support this clone. The genes are TRBV25-1 and TRBJ1-4; maybe TRBD1 (6 bases). The CDR3 is 16 amino acids. The V gene's germline CDR1 is MGHDK and CDR2 SYGVNS. V dropped 4 bases and J dropped 0 bases, with 12 bases sitting between them. The CDR3 spells CASSATGYATNEKLFF. CDR3 DNA: TGTGCCAGCAGTGCGACAGGCTATGCAACTAATGAAAAACTGTTTTTT.

This chain uses TRBV7-9 with TRBJ2-3; TRBD2 aligns across 8 bases. The CDR3 extends over 18 amino acids. Germline trimming cut 5 bases from V and 0 bases from J; bases unmatched to any gene: 13. CDR1 is SEHNR, CDR2 FQNEAQ, per germline (reference sequence). CDR3 nucleotides: TGTGCCAGCAGCCGGGGGGCCAGCGGGAGAGCAAGCACAGATACGCAGTATTTT. Protein: CASSRGASGRASTDTQYF.

The chain is built from TRBV6-6 and TRBJ2-5; 8 bases line up with TRBD1. This CDR3 comprises 14 residues. V lost 5 bases, J lost 5 bases, and 7 bases stayed unmatched. Germline CDR1 is MNHNY and CDR2 is SVGAGI (reference sequence). CDR3 in amino acids: CASSRNRGAETQYF. DNA of the CDR3: TGTGCCAGCAGTCGAAACAGGGGGGCGGAGACCCAGTACTTC.